This T cell receptor beta chain was identified in a study of human T cells and chemical hapten exposure. Turning to the study itself: Per-sample TCR yield variability stemmed mainly from small pooled library volume differences.

The library gave individual cDNA molecules unique molecular identifiers. MiXCR, run by TCRdb on the RACE reads, gives a single entry per CDR3 protein. Of approximately 370,000 distinct CDR3 sequences in the sample, about 5% were seen once. Time point: pre-sensitization, week 0. Treatment of the sample: therapeutic diphenylcyclopropenone sensitization with weekly scalp DPC. Prior to each patch test being applied, blood was drawn. The CDR3 totals 17 residues. In germline, CDR1 is SGHNT, CDR2 YYREEE (reference sequence). Losses at the gene ends were 3 bases for V and 4 bases for J; bases not matched to a gene: 5. Regarding the study as a whole: Alopecia was present in the donors, so their immune response may differ from healthy people's.

This clonotype occurred a few times. As yet, its antigen is unknown. The receptor comes from a woman aged 18-30 years with alopecia areata. Some clones in this sample may be carry-over from other donors' samples. This specimen consisted of whole blood, obtained in connection with sensitization to the hapten diphenylcyclopropenone (DPC). The chain recombines TRBV5-4 with TRBJ2-3; 16 positions match TRBD2. The CDR3 DNA follows: TGTGCCAGCAGCTCGTCGGGGACTAGCGGGGGGGCAGATACGCAGTATTTT. It encodes CASSSSGTSGGADTQYF.